This TCR beta chain was identified in a study of chemoradiotherapy in HPV16-positive cancers. The repertoire was sequenced with immunoSEQ multiplex PCR; TCRdb's copy has only in-frame clones and lacks some. This sample yields fewer than 70,000 clones, of which 90% are seen a single time; less than 3.5% belongs to the top ten. The CDR3 runs 14 residues. Germline V lookup: CDR1 SGHAT, CDR2 FQDESV (reference sequence). To note about this clone: Antigen unknown.

General study points: Candidate HPV-specific clones and E7-related TCR motifs grew in tumor during treatment.

The chain employs TRBV11-1 and TRBJ2-5; D perhaps matches TRBD2 (6 bases). The DNA matches TRBJ2-7 better at its end, which makes the J call doubtful. The sequence derives from a human donor with HPV-associated anogenital cancer. The sequences come from blood, collected from a patient who underwent chemoradiotherapy. CDR3: CASSLVPGVDEQYF. DNA of the CDR3: TGTGCCAGCAGCTTAGTGCCGGGAGTCGACGAGCAGTACTTC.